This section outlines one T cell receptor beta chain sequence together with its context. The antigen is not known. The CDR3 loop spans 16 amino acids. Germline V lookup: CDR1 SGHNT, CDR2 YYREEE (reference sequence). J lost 0 bases, V lost 5 bases, and 7 bases had no gene match. The data were produced by immunoSEQ multiplex PCR, yet TCRdb's version contains in-frame clones alone and is incomplete. Of roughly 170,000 clones listed, about 92% were seen once; the top ten hold approximately 0.88%. The data were taken from a study of T cell responses to AZD1222 COVID-19 vaccine. Across the study: Pooled in the analysis were second doses at about 4 or about 12 weeks.

Findings and limits, study-wide: Donors skewed white British and female; clonal diversity was possibly underestimated. Baseline testing showed seropositivity in only six AZD1222 recipients.

The receptor comes from an adult in good health. The input for sequencing was peripheral blood, taken on day 0 of AZD1222 vaccination. The chain uses TRBV5-4 and TRBJ2-1, with 8 positions matching TRBD2. The CDR3 DNA reads TGTGCCAGCAGTCGGGTCGGGGGGGTCTCCTACAATGAGCAGTTCTTC. Protein product: CASSRVGGVSYNEQFF.